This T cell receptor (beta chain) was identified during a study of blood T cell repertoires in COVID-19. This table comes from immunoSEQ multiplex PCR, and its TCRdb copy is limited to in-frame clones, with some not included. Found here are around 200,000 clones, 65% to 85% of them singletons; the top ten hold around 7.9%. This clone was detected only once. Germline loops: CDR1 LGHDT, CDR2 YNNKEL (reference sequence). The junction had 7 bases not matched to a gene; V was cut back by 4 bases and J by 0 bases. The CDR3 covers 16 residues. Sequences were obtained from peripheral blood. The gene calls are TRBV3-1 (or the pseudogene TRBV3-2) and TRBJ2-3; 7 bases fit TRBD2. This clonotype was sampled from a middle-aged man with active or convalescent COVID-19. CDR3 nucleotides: TGTGCCAGCAGCCTCCCTTTGGGGGGGAGCACAGATACGCAGTATTTT. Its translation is CASSLPLGGSTDTQYF.